This T cell receptor (beta chain) was profiled in a study of beta chain features in type 1 diabetes. This clone appeared many times. This CDR3 is also generated by other DNA sequences in the sample. Markers CD45RO/CCR7/CD25/CD127/CD95/CD27 served to sort CD4+ naive, central memory, regulatory and stem cell-like memory cells. The germline gives CDR1 SGHTA, CDR2 FQGNSA. The CDR3 extends over 13 amino acids. Trimming pared 5 bases from V and 2 bases from J, leaving 10 bases between. The authors reverse transcribed all of the isolated RNA, so sequencing captured expressed TCRB transcripts. Only in-frame clones appear in the TCRdb table, and some are missing; sequencing was by immunoSEQ multiplex PCR. The sample contains 250,000 to 350,000 clones, 13% to 15% of which appear only once.

This sequence was found in a young man in good health. The sequencing sample was made of central memory CD4+ T cells from blood. This chain joins TRBV7-2 and TRBJ2-7; maybe TRBD1 (5 bases). CDR3 amino acids: CASSPTGPYEQYF. CDR3 nucleotide sequence: TGTGCCAGCAGCCCCACAGGCCCCTACGAGCAGTACTTC.